This is a list of T cell receptor beta chains from one sample in a study of shared clonotypes between healthy human individuals. The method was immunoSEQ multiplex PCR; TCRdb's version includes in-frame clones alone and lacks a portion of them. The sample holds roughly 660,000 clones, around 90% seen once. Sample: memory CD8+ T cells from PBMCs. All receptors derive from a man aged 18 to 29 in good health. Some clones in this sample may be carry-over from other donors' samples. The CDR3 runs from the conserved cysteine through the conserved F or W. The D gene is left open where the match is weak. Clone size is given for some rows only: seen once, a few or many times, or a class if the clone is expanded.

TRBV5-1,NA,TRBJ1-2,medium-sized,TGCGCCAGCAGCCCCTACCTGGGGGGTGGCATTGGCTACACCTTC,CASSPYLGGGIGYTF
TRBV28,NA,TRBJ1-1,NA,TGTGCCAGCAGTTTAAGTGAGAACACTGAAGCTTTCTTT,CASSLSENTEAFF
TRBV29-1,NA,TRBJ2-1,NA,TGCGGGGTGTTCAAATCCGACAATGAGCAGTTCTTC,CGVFKSDNEQFF
TRBV29-1,NA,TRBJ2-7,NA,TGCAGCGGCCGGAGAGGGTACGAGCAGTACTTC,CSGRRGYEQYF
TRBV7-9,NA,TRBJ1-5,NA,TGTGCCAGCAGCCCTCAGGGAATGAATCAGCCCCAGCATTTT,CASSPQGMNQPQHF
TRBV5-1,NA,TRBJ1-1,NA,TGCGCCAGCAGCTTGGTCGATTCCGTGGCCACTGAAGCTTTCTTT,CASSLVDSVATEAFF
TRBV2,NA,TRBJ2-1,NA,TGTGCCAGCAAGAGTACTGGCGGCGGGCAGTTCTTC,CASKSTGGGQFF
TRBV28,TRBD1,TRBJ1-5,NA,TGTGCCAGCAGTCCAAGACAGGGGAATCAGCCCCAGCATTTT,CASSPRQGNQPQHF
TRBV7-8,NA,TRBJ2-5,NA,TGTGCCAGCAGCTTAGAATGGGGGAACCAAGAGACCCAGTACTTC,CASSLEWGNQETQYF
TRBV7-3,TRBD2,TRBJ2-1,NA,TGTGCCAGCAGCCCACGGGAGGGAACTTCCAACAATGAGCAGTTCTTC,CASSPREGTSNNEQFF
TRBV7-9,NA,TRBJ2-1,NA,TGTGCCAGCAGCAGACTCAGCAATGAGCAGTTCTTC,CASSRLSNEQFF
TRBV27,NA,TRBJ1-5,NA,TGTGCCAGCGGATTGACAGGCGCCCTTCTGCCCCAGCATTTT,CASGLTGALLPQHF
TRBV7-9,NA,TRBJ2-7,NA,TGTGCCAGCAGCGGCCAGGACTTCCGTTCTACCTACGAGCAGTACTTC,CASSGQDFRSTYEQYF
TRBV25-1,NA,TRBJ2-1,NA,TGTGCCAGCTCCCCGGGGGAAGGGAACAATGAGCAGTTCTTC,CASSPGEGNNEQFF
TRBV9,TRBD1,TRBJ1-4,once,TGTGCCAGCAGCGCGGGGACAGGGGGGAAACTGTTTTTT,CASSAGTGGKLFF
TRBV7-9,NA,TRBJ2-5,NA,TGTGCCAGCAGCCTGCCCTACAGGGATGCGACCCAGTACTTC,CASSLPYRDATQYF
TRBV6-5,TRBD1,TRBJ2-1,NA,TGTGCCAGCAGTTACGAGGGGACAGGGGGTGGGGATGAGCAGTTCTTC,CASSYEGTGGGDEQFF
TRBV7-8,NA,TRBJ2-7,NA,TGTGCCAGCAGCTCCTCCCGGGTACTCGTCGGCGAGCAGTACTTC,CASSSSRVLVGEQYF
TRBV27,TRBD1,TRBJ2-7,NA,TGTGCCAGCAGCCATAGACAGGGATCGGTCTACGAGCAGTACTTC,CASSHRQGSVYEQYF
TRBV18,NA,TRBJ2-7,NA,TGTGCCAGCTCACCACCGAGGCCGCGGGTAGGCGAGCAGTACTTC,CASSPPRPRVGEQYF
TRBV7-2,NA,TRBJ1-2,NA,TGTGCCAGCAGCTCCAGAATCCGGGACGGACCTTATGGCTACACCTTC,CASSSRIRDGPYGYTF
TRBV5-1,TRBD1,TRBJ2-1,NA,TGCGCCAGCAGCTTGGGGTTGCGGGACAGGGAGTCCTCTGAGCAGTTCTTC,CASSLGLRDRESSEQFF
TRBV19,TRBD1,TRBJ1-1,once,TGTGCCAGTAGCCTCGGGACAGAACCCGAAGCTTTCTTT,CASSLGTEPEAFF
TRBV6-5,NA,TRBJ2-1,NA,TGTGCCAGCAGTTTCGCAGGGTACAATGAGCAGTTCTTC,CASSFAGYNEQFF
TRBV27,NA,TRBJ2-7,NA,TGTGCCAGCAGTTTATCCGCTACCGACGGGGCCGCCTACGAGCAGTACTTC,CASSLSATDGAAYEQYF
TRBV27,NA,TRBJ2-7,NA,TGTGCCAGCAGTTTATTGGGGTCCGACGAGCAGTACTTC,CASSLLGSDEQYF
TRBV4-1,NA,TRBJ1-2,NA,TGCGCCAGCAGCTTCCAGGGGCTGAACTATGGCTACACCTTC,CASSFQGLNYGYTF
TRBV6-5,NA,TRBJ2-7,NA,TGTGCCAGCAGTCCCTTCGGCTCGGGGCGCAACGAGCAGTACTTC,CASSPFGSGRNEQYF
TRBV2,NA,TRBJ2-1,NA,TGTGCCATGAGTACGGCAGGGGTAAGAGTCCCCTACAATGAGCAGTTCTTC,CAMSTAGVRVPYNEQFF
TRBV9,TRBD1,TRBJ2-1,once,TGTGCCAGCAGCGGGGGACAGGCTGGACACAATGAGCAGTTCTTC,CASSGGQAGHNEQFF
TRBV7-2,TRBD2,TRBJ2-5,NA,TGTGCCAGCTACATTAGCGGGAGGGCCCAGTACTTC,CASYISGRAQYF
TRBV27,NA,TRBJ1-4,NA,TGTGCCAGCAGTTTATACGCCCGGGTCTACGGTGAAAAACTGTTTTTT,CASSLYARVYGEKLFF
TRBV28,TRBD2,TRBJ2-3,NA,TGTGCCAGCAGTTTACCCGCCCTAGCGGGAGGGGTAACGAGCACAGATACGCAGTATTTT,CASSLPALAGGVTSTDTQYF
TRBV28,TRBD1,TRBJ2-7,once,TGTGCCAGCAGTTGGAGGACAGGGGTTTCCCACGAGCAGTACTTC,CASSWRTGVSHEQYF
TRBV11-2,TRBD2,TRBJ2-7,few,TGTGCCAGCAGCTTAGGCGGGAGAGAGAAAGACGAGCAGTACTTC,CASSLGGREKDEQYF
TRBV27,NA,TRBJ2-7,NA,TGTGCCAGCTCCCCAGGGGGGGCCTACGAGCAGTACTTC,CASSPGGAYEQYF
TRBV28,TRBD1,TRBJ2-3,NA,TGTGCCAGCAGTTTGGGGACAGGGGGGAACGCAGATACGCAGTATTTT,CASSLGTGGNADTQYF
TRBV14,NA,TRBJ1-1,NA,TGTGCCAGCAGCCCGGGGACTGTTTATGAAGCTTTCTTT,CASSPGTVYEAFF
TRBV27,NA,TRBJ1-1,NA,TGTGCCAGCAGTTCCAGAGGGGAAGCTTTCTTT,CASSSRGEAFF
TRBV28,NA,TRBJ1-3,NA,TGTGCCACCATGGGCCGCGGGGTCGGAAACACCATATATTTT,CATMGRGVGNTIYF
TRBV7-8,TRBD1,TRBJ2-3,once,TGTGCCAGCAGCGCGACAGGGATTGGGGCAGATACGCAGTATTTT,CASSATGIGADTQYF